The rows below give T cell receptor beta chains drawn from one sample of a study of neoadjuvant anti-PD-1 for oral cavity cancer. Some clones are missing from TCRdb's copy, which holds only in-frame ones; the method was immunoSEQ multiplex PCR. The repertoire consists of more than 25,000 clones, with about 80% occurring once and the leading ten covering under 3.5%. Sequencing was performed on PBMCs, taken after nivolumab (anti-PD-1) treatment. All receptors come from a person aged 35-79 years with oral cavity squamous cell carcinoma. The CDR3 runs from the conserved cysteine through the conserved F or W. Each record gives: D gene, clone size, V gene, J gene, CDR3 DNA, CDR3 protein. The D gene is left open where the match is weak. Rows give clone size only sometimes, using once, few, many, or a class for an expanded clone.

TRBD1	.	TRBV30	TRBJ1-5	TGTGCCTGGAGTCGAGACAGGGGAGGGCAGCCCCAGCATTTT	CAWSRDRGGQPQHF
.	.	TRBV6-5	TRBJ1-2	TGTGCCAGCAGTTACGGGGAGCTGAGCGGCTACACCTTC	CASSYGELSGYTF
TRBD2	medium-sized	TRBV6-5	TRBJ2-1	TGTGCCAGCAGTTACCAGCGGGGGGCCTCTGAGCAGTTCTTC	CASSYQRGASEQFF
.	.	TRBV2	TRBJ1-2	TGTGCCAGCAGTAGGGAGAAATATGGCTACACCTTC	CASSREKYGYTF
TRBD1	.	TRBV7-9	TRBJ2-1	TGTGCCAGCAGCCCGGACAGGGACTACAATGAGCAGTTCTTC	CASSPDRDYNEQFF
.	.	TRBV21-1	TRBJ2-1	TGTGCCAGCAGCAAAGAACGGGCAGGGGGCTCCTACAATGAGCAGTTCTTC	CASSKERAGGSYNEQFF
TRBD2	few	TRBV29-1	TRBJ2-2	TGCAGCGTGGGACTAGCGGGGGTCGGGGAGCTGTTTTTT	CSVGLAGVGELFF
.	.	TRBV29-1	TRBJ2-1	TGCAGCGTTGAGGTCGTGGATGAGCAGTTCTTC	CSVEVVDEQFF
TRBD2	.	TRBV19	TRBJ2-3	TGTGCCAGTAGGTTGGGACTAGCGGCCACAGATACGCAGTATTTT	CASRLGLAATDTQYF
TRBD1	.	TRBV4-3	TRBJ2-7	TGCGCCAGCAGCACCCGACAGGGCAGCGAGCAGTACTTC	CASSTRQGSEQYF
TRBD1	.	TRBV2	TRBJ1-5	TGTGCCAGCAGTGAAGGGACAGGGAATCAGCCCCAGCATTTT	CASSEGTGNQPQHF
.	.	TRBV10-2	TRBJ1-5	TGCGCCAGCAGTGAGGTAGGGGGGTTCAATCAGCCCCAGCATTTT	CASSEVGGFNQPQHF
.	.	TRBV5-1	TRBJ2-6	TGCGCCAGCAGCTTGGGTTTGGAGGCTGGGGCCAACGTCCTGACTTTC	CASSLGLEAGANVLTF
.	.	TRBV28	TRBJ2-7	TGTGCCAGCAGTCAGGGGGGCAGGCCCCTCTCCTACGAGCAGTACTTC	CASSQGGRPLSYEQYF
.	once	TRBV6-5	TRBJ1-2	TGTGCCAGCAGTTACTTCCGGGCCCGGGGGAATCGTGGCTACACCTTC	CASSYFRARGNRGYTF
.	.	TRBV18	TRBJ2-7	TGTGCCAGCTCACCAGCAAACACCTACGAGCAGTACTTC	CASSPANTYEQYF
.	.	TRBV12-1	TRBJ1-4	TGTGCCAGCAGCCTTCGACAGGGGACTAATGAAAAACTGTTTTTT	CASSLRQGTNEKLFF
.	.	TRBV5-5	TRBJ2-3	TGTGCCAGCAGCTTGGCTGGGGTGTCAGATACGCAGTATTTT	CASSLAGVSDTQYF
.	.	TRBV15	TRBJ2-1	TGTGCCACCAGCAGAGATCCAGGGGCTTTAGAGCAGTTCTTC	CATSRDPGALEQFF
TRBD1	few	TRBV6-5	TRBJ1-2	TGTGCCAGCAGCAGACAGGGAATTGGTTATGGCTACACCTTC	CASSRQGIGYGYTF
.	.	TRBV19	TRBJ1-3	TGTGCCAGTAGTCCTCGGGGACGCCCGCGTGGAAACACCATATATTTT	CASSPRGRPRGNTIYF
TRBD1	.	TRBV7-6	TRBJ2-2	TGTGCCAGCAGCTTACGGGGACAGGGAAACACCGGGGAGCTGTTTTTT	CASSLRGQGNTGELFF
TRBD1	.	TRBV6-5	TRBJ1-6	TGTGCCAGCAGTTTCGGGACAGCCTATAATTCACCCCTCCACTTT	CASSFGTAYNSPLHF
.	.	TRBV28	TRBJ1-2	TGTGCCAGCAGTTTCAGAGGCAGGAACTATGGCTACACCTTC	CASSFRGRNYGYTF
TRBD1	.	TRBV19	TRBJ1-4	TGTGCCAGTTCCCCCGAACAGGGGATCGGCGAAAAACTGTTTTTT	CASSPEQGIGEKLFF
.	.	TRBV4-3	TRBJ1-1	TGCGCCAGCAGCCAAGAGGGGGGGGAGAGTTTCGCTGAAGCTTTCTTT	CASSQEGGESFAEAFF